This record looks at one T cell receptor (beta chain) sequence and its context. Its specificity is unknown. Run at survey level, the immunoSEQ assay was version v3.0. A per-sample goal of roughly 40,000-55,000 T-cell genomes was targeted by sequencing. The table came from immunoSEQ multiplex PCR; TCRdb's copy has only in-frame clones and leaves some out. The sample consists of about 16,000 clones, approximately 75% of them appearing once. Each participant with HIV received care in the United States. V was clipped by 3 bases and J by 3 bases; unmatched bases: 2. CDR3 size: 13 residues. Germline V lookup: CDR1 SGHRS, CDR2 YFSETQ. The sample is drawn from a study of long-term antiretroviral therapy in people with HIV. Study overall: Samples from the earliest time points predate the 2015 immediate-ART recommendation by about a decade.

Study-level findings and limits: Following ART, diversity rose but still fell short of transplant donor controls.

The source of this sequence is a woman between 50 and 59 years old with HIV. This sequence joins TRBV5-1 and TRBJ1-1, with 7 positions matching TRBD1. The source material was unsorted PBMCs, sampled 1.5 years before starting antiretroviral therapy. CDR3 amino acids: CASSWGQHTEAFF. The CDR3, as DNA: TGCGCCAGCAGCTGGGGACAGCACACTGAAGCTTTCTTT.